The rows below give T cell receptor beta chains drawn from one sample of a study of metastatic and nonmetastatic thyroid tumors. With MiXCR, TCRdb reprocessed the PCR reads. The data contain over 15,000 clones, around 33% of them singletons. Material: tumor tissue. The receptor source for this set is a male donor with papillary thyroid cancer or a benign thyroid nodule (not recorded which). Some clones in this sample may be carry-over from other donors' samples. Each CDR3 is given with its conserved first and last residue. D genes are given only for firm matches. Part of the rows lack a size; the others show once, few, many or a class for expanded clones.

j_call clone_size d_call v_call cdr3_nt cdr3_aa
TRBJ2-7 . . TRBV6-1 TGTGCCAGCCGACTTCCTCAAATGGGGGTGTCCTACGAGCAGTACTTC CASRLPQMGVSYEQYF
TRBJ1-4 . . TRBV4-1 TGCGCCAGCAGCCAAGATAAGAGGGGTGAAAAACTGTTTTTT CASSQDKRGEKLFF
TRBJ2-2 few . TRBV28 TGTGCCAGCAGTCTCAACACCGGGGAGCTGTTTTTT CASSLNTGELFF
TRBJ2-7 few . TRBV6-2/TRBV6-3 TGTGCCAGCAGTAAAGTTGGGGCGGGGAGCTCCTACGAGCAGTACTTC CASSKVGAGSSYEQYF
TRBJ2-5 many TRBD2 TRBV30 TGTGCCTGGAGTGTACCACTAGCGGGGGGGCTAGGAGAGACCCAGTACTTC CAWSVPLAGGLGETQYF
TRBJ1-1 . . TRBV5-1 TGCGCCAGCAGCTTGGGGTGGGGGTCGCGTGGGGCTGAAGCTTTCTTT CASSLGWGSRGAEAFF
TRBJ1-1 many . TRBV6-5 TGTGCCAGCAGTTACTCACTCGGTGGGACTGAAGCTTTCTTT CASSYSLGGTEAFF
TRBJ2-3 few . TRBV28 TGTGCCAGCAGCAAGGGGCCAGATACGCAGTATTTT CASSKGPDTQYF
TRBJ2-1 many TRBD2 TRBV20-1 TGCAGTGCCAAGATTCCCGGGGGTAGCGGGGGGCCTGCTACATACAATGAGCAGTTCTTC CSAKIPGGSGGPATYNEQFF
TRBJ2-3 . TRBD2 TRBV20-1 TGCAGTGCTAGAAGGACTAGCGGGGGGACAGATACGCAGTATTTT CSARRTSGGTDTQYF
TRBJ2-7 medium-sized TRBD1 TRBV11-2 TGTGCCAGCAGCCGCCGACAGGGTGGGCTCTACGAGCAGTACTTC CASSRRQGGLYEQYF
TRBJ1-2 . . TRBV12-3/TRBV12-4 TGTGCCAGCAGTTTGGGAGGGGTTCGGGGCTACACCTTC CASSLGGVRGYTF
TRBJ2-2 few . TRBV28 TGTGCCAGCAGTTTAGCGAACGGGTTCGGGGAGCTGTTTTTT CASSLANGFGELFF
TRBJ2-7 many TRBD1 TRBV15 TGTGCCACCGCCCGGGACAGGGGCTACGAGCAGTACTTC CATARDRGYEQYF
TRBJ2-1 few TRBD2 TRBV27 TGTGCCAGCAGCCCTATAGCGGGAGGAGCGTACAATGAGCAGTTCTTC CASSPIAGGAYNEQFF
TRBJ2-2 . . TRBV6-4 TGTGCCAGCAGTGATACAAACACCGGGGACCTGTTTTTT CASSDTNTGDLFF
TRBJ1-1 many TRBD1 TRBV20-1 TGCAGTGCTAGAGATCGACAGGGGGCGAGGACTGAAGCTTTCTTT CSARDRQGARTEAFF
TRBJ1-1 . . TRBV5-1 TGCGCCAGCAGCTTTGGGTCGGGAGGGACTGAAGCTTTCTTT CASSFGSGGTEAFF
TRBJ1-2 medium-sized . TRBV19 TGTGCCAGTAGTCCTAGGACAGCCTTAGGAGGCTACACCTTC CASSPRTALGGYTF
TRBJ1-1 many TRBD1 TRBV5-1 TGCGCCAGCAGCTTGGGGGACAGGGGCTGGTTAGCTTTCTTT CASSLGDRGWLAFF
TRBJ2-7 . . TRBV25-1 TGTGCCAGCAGGGATGGGACGGAAACCTACGAGCAGTACTTC CASRDGTETYEQYF
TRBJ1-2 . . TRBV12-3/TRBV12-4 TGTGCCAGCAGTTCGGACTATGGCTACACCTTC CASSSDYGYTF
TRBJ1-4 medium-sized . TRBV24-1 TGTGCCACCAGTGATCCGAGACAGAATAATGAAAAACTGTTTTTT CATSDPRQNNEKLFF
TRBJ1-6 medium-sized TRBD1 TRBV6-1 TGTGCCAGCAGCCCAGGGGGCTCAGCCCTCCACTTT CASSPGGSALHF
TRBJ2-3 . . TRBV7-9 TGTGCCAGCACTAGTCAGGGCACAGATACGCAGTATTTT CASTSQGTDTQYF
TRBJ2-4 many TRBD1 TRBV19 TGTGCCAGTACCCAAAGGGGGCTTTCGTTAGACTTC CASTQRGLSLDF
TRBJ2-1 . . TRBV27 TGTGCCAGCAGTTTCCCTCAGATGGGTGAGCAGTTCTTC CASSFPQMGEQFF
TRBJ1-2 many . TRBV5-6 TGTGCCAGCAGCTTCATCCGGCAGGGAGATACCTTC CASSFIRQGDTF
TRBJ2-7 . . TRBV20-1 TGCAGTGCCCGCCTCGAGCAGTACTTC CSARLEQYF
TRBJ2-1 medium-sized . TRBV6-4 TGTGCCAGCAGTGACTCGGAGAACAATGAGCAGTTCTTC CASSDSENNEQFF
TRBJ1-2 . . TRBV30 TGTGCCTGGAGGAGGATGACTGGGGCAGACTATGGCTACACCTTC CAWRRMTGADYGYTF
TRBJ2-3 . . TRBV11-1 TGTGCCAGCAGCTTACAATCCTCGGTCGCAGATACGCAGTATTTT CASSLQSSVADTQYF
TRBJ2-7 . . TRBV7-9 TGTGCCAGCAGCTTAGAGGACCCCCGGGCCTACGAGCAGTACTTC CASSLEDPRAYEQYF
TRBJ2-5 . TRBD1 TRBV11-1 TGTGCCAGCAGCTCTGGCGAGGGGGCGGACCAAGAGACCCAGTACTTC CASSSGEGADQETQYF
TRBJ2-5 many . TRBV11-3 TGTGCCAGCAGCTTAGACGGGCAAGAGACCCAGTACTTC CASSLDGQETQYF